Below are 24 T cell receptor beta chains sequenced from a single sample in a study of shared clonotypes between healthy human individuals. The protocol was immunoSEQ multiplex PCR, while the TCRdb copy is restricted to in-frame clones and leaves out a portion. The sample holds more than 450,000 clones, approximately 79% seen once. The sample consisted of PBMCs. These receptor sequences come from a woman between 40 and 55 years old in good health. Some clones in this sample may be carry-over from other donors' samples.

The gene calls are TRBV7-9 and TRBJ2-7; 7 nucleotides align to TRBD1. J was trimmed by 6 bases and V by 5 bases; bases with no gene match: 16. Germline loops: CDR1 SEHNR, CDR2 FQNEAQ (reference sequence). The CDR3 contains 16 residues. The CDR3 spells CASSPYGQATPSEQYF. The DNA for the CDR3 is TGTGCCAGCAGCCCCTATGGACAGGCGACCCCGTCCGAGCAGTACTTC.

V gene TRBV6-1 combines with J gene TRBJ2-5; 7 bases align to TRBD2. V shed 2 bases and J 5 bases; nucleotides not matched to a gene: 5. Germline CDR1 MNHNS, CDR2 SASEGT. The CDR3 length is 14 residues. CDR3 sequence reads: CASSERGVGETQYF. The CDR3 coding sequence is TGTGCCAGCAGTGAACGGGGGGTAGGGGAGACCCAGTACTTC.

The chain uses TRBV28 and TRBJ2-7; D uncertain. Per the germline V gene, CDR1 is MDHEN and CDR2 is SYDVKM. This CDR3 has 14 residues. Trimming pared 8 bases from V and 4 bases from J, leaving 18 bases between. CDR3 loop: CASRSSGWGYEQYF. In nucleotides, the CDR3 is TGTGCCAGCCGATCCTCTGGATGGGGTTACGAGCAGTACTTC.

This rearrangement joins TRBV7-9 to TRBJ2-6; D remains ambiguous. The ends were cut back, 6 bases at V and 0 bases at J, with 21 bases in the middle. The germline V gene has CDR1 SEHNR and CDR2 FQNEAQ (reference sequence). The CDR3 spans 19 residues. The CDR3 nucleotides are TGTGCCAGCAGTAGGTTCGGATCGGGCCTAGTCTCTGGGGCCAACGTCCTGACTTTC. This encodes CASSRFGSGLVSGANVLTF.

This chain connects TRBV4-2 to TRBJ2-3; D could derive from TRBD1 or TRBD2 (6 bases each). Germline values: CDR1 LGHNA, CDR2 YNFKEQ. Trimming left V 5 bases short and J 6 bases short, with 12 bases between. CDR3 length: 13 amino acids. CDR3 sequence (DNA): TGTGCCAGCAGCTCCTCGGGGGCTGATACGCAGTATTTT. Amino acid sequence: CASSSSGADTQYF.

The V gene is TRBV7-3, the J gene TRBJ2-1; D may be TRBD2 (5 bases). CDR1 and CDR2 (germline): SGHTA, FQGTGA. V was cut by 1 base and J by 10 bases, with 11 bases left in between. The length of the CDR3 is 13 residues. DNA of the CDR3: TGTGCCAGCAGCTTAATGACGGGGAACGAGCAGTTCTTC. Amino acids: CASSLMTGNEQFF. The complete variable domain, with remaining parts taken from reference TRBV7-3 and TRBJ2-1, reads GAGVSQTPSNKVTEKGKYVELRCDPISGHTALYWYRQSLGQGPEFLIYFQGTGAADDSGLPNDRFFAVRPEGSVSTLKIQRTERGDSAVYLCASSLMTGNEQFFGPGTRLTVL.

Remarks on this clone: Within the sample, other DNA sequences also encode this same CDR3. V and J are TRBV19 and TRBJ1-2; possible D gene TRBD1, 5 bases. CDR1 LNHDA and CDR2 SQIVND come from the germline V gene (reference sequence). CDR3 size: 11 residues. Between the trimmed V and J ends, which lost 3 bases and 8 bases, there was a span of 7 bases. CDR3 protein: CASSIGTGYTF. Here the CDR3 DNA reads TGTGCCAGTAGTATCGGGACCGGCTACACCTTC. Using reference TRBV19 and TRBJ1-2 for the parts outside the CDR3, the full variable domain is DGGITQSPKYLFRKEGQNVTLSCEQNLNHDAMYWYRQDPGQGLRLIYYSQIVNDFQKGDIAEGYSVSREKKESFPLTVTSAQKNPTAFYLCASSIGTGYTFGSGTRLTVV.

The V call is TRBV7-3, the J call TRBJ2-4, with D possibly being TRBD1 or TRBD2 (5 bases each). Trimming cost V 0 bases and J 8 bases, with 11 bases left between them. The length of the CDR3 is 14 residues. Per the germline V gene, CDR1 is SGHTA and CDR2 is FQGTGA. The CDR3 region is CASSLTGASDIQYF. CDR3 bases: TGTGCCAGCAGCTTAACCGGGGCCAGCGACATTCAGTACTTC.

This clone appeared once. V is TRBV6-5 and J is TRBJ2-2; TRBD1 matches at 7 bases. The CDR3 is 14 residues long. The V gene's germline CDR1 is MNHEY and CDR2 SVGAGI. V lost 5 bases to trimming and J lost 7 bases; unmatched junction nucleotides: 7. CDR3 nucleotide sequence: TGTGCCAGCAGTGGACAGGTTTCGGGCGGGGAGCTGTTTTTT. It translates to CASSGQVSGGELFF.

The chain carries TRBV10-2 and TRBJ1-5; D call uncertain. Germline V gene lookup returns CDR1 WSHSY and CDR2 SAAADI. The CDR3 spans 15 residues. Trimming cost V 4 bases and J 0 bases, with 10 bases left between them. Here the CDR3 DNA reads TGCGCCAGCAGTGTGGGTCAGCTTAGCAATCAGCCCCAGCATTTT. This gives the protein CASSVGQLSNQPQHF.

The chain employs TRBV28 and TRBJ1-2; the D is unclear. Germline V CDR1 and CDR2: MDHEN, SYDVKM. The V end lost 5 bases, the J end lost 4 bases, and 11 bases lay between the germline ends. CDR3 length: 13 residues. CDR3 in DNA: TGTGCCAGCAGTCCACGGCCGGGCTATGGCTACACCTTC. Translated: CASSPRPGYGYTF.

This clone was counted once. The chain joins TRBV28 to TRBJ2-7; 9 bases agree with TRBD1. CDR1 is MDHEN and CDR2 is SYDVKM in the germline V gene. CDR3 length: 14 amino acids. Unmatched junction bases numbered 9, after V lost 9 bases and J lost 3 bases. The DNA for the CDR3 is TGTGCCAGTCGAACCGGGACAGGGAACTACGAGCAGTACTTC. This translates into CASRTGTGNYEQYF.

This clone was seen a few times. The V gene is TRBV19, the J gene TRBJ1-1; 8 bases are shared with TRBD1. The V and J ends lost 6 bases and 5 bases, in that order; junction bases with no gene match: 5. The CDR3 runs to 13 residues. CDR1 and CDR2 (germline): LNHDA, SQIVND (reference sequence). The CDR3 reads CASRGQGWTEAFF. CDR3 sequence (DNA): TGTGCCAGTAGAGGACAGGGCTGGACTGAAGCTTTCTTT.

This clone was observed once. The gene calls are TRBV7-9 and TRBJ2-3; D gene ambiguous. This CDR3 has 12 residues. V was cut by 4 bases and J by 8 bases, with 10 bases left in between. The germline V gene encodes CDR1 SEHNR and CDR2 FQNEAQ (reference sequence). In DNA form, the CDR3 reads TGTGCCAGCAGCTCGATAAGGCCTACGCAGTATTTT. This codes for CASSSIRPTQYF.

There are a few counts of this clone. The chain employs TRBV5-1 and TRBJ1-1; D is undetermined. The germline CDR1 and CDR2 sequences are SGHRS and YFSETQ. This CDR3 is 14 amino acids long. With 3 bases removed from V and 1 base from J, the gap between germline ends came to 10 bases. CDR3 sequence: CASSSISGNTEAFF. The CDR3, as DNA: TGCGCCAGCAGCTCCATCTCAGGGAACACTGAAGCTTTCTTT.

The rearrangement joins TRBV6-4 to TRBJ2-2; 8 bases line up with TRBD2. The germline V gene has CDR1 MRHNA and CDR2 SNTAGT. With V trimmed by 5 bases and J by 1 base, 0 bases remained unmatched. The CDR3 is 14 residues long. The CDR3 region has the DNA TGTGCCAGCAGTCTAGCGGGGAACACCGGGGAGCTGTTTTTT. This gives the protein CASSLAGNTGELFF.

The J gene is TRBJ2-5, the V gene TRBV5-1; D possibly uses TRBD1 or TRBD2 (6 bases each). The V end lost 0 bases, the J end lost 2 bases, and 17 bases lay between the germline ends. CDR3 length equals 17 residues. Germline lookup yields CDR1 SGHRS and CDR2 YFSETQ. The CDR3 is CASSLVGLGGTQETQYF. In nucleotides, the CDR3 is TGCGCCAGCAGCTTGGTGGGCCTTGGCGGGACACAAGAGACCCAGTACTTC.

The chain recombines TRBV6-6 with TRBJ1-3; possible D gene TRBD1, 5 bases. The CDR3 runs to 16 residues. The V end was cut by 5 bases, the J end by 0 bases, with 14 bases between. Germline V gene data show CDR1 as MNHNY and CDR2 as SVGAGI (reference sequence). The CDR3 is CASSTSLGLSGNTIYF. The CDR3 DNA reads as TGTGCCAGCAGTACATCGTTGGGGCTCTCTGGAAACACCATATATTTT.

The chain is built from TRBV5-1 and TRBJ2-3; D remains ambiguous. V shed 0 bases and J shed 5 bases, with 7 bases lying between them. The CDR3 sequence is 13 residues long. The V gene's germline CDR1 is SGHRS and CDR2 YFSETQ. The CDR3 loop reads CASSLAVEDTQYF. CDR3 nucleotide sequence: TGCGCCAGCAGCTTGGCGGTCGAAGATACGCAGTATTTT.

CDR3 nucleotide sequence: TGTGCCAGCAGCTCAAACGGGGCGAACACCGGGGAGCTGTTTTTT. Translation gives CASSSNGANTGELFF. The V call is TRBV7-6, the J call TRBJ2-2, with a tentative D call TRBD2 (5 bases). Looked up from germline, CDR1 is SGHVS and CDR2 is FNYEAQ. The germline V and J ends were trimmed by 4 bases and 0 bases, with 9 bases remaining between them. This CDR3 has 15 amino acids.

The gene calls are TRBV11-3 and TRBJ1-5; D remains ambiguous. The CDR3 consists of 16 residues. CDR1 and CDR2 (germline): SGHNT, YENEEA. Trimming took 5 bases from V and 3 from J, leaving 17 bases between them. CDR3 nucleotide sequence: TGTGCCAGCAGCCCCGATAGTGGACGGTTCAATCAGCCCCAGCATTTT. This translates into CASSPDSGRFNQPQHF.

This chain connects TRBV2 to TRBJ2-7; TRBD2 aligns across 8 bases. Germline V gives CDR1 SNHLY, CDR2 FYNNEI. The CDR3 is 16 residues long. Trimming took 2 bases from V and 7 from J; bases not matched to a gene: 13. CDR3 loop: CASSEPPGLGSGEQYF. The CDR3 region has the DNA TGTGCCAGCAGTGAACCACCGGGACTAGGGTCGGGGGAGCAGTACTTC. Variable domain in full (rest from reference TRBV2 and TRBJ2-7): EPEVTQTPSHQVTQMGQEVILRCVPISNHLYFYWYRQILGQKVEFLVSFYNNEISEKSEIFDDQFSVERPDGSNFTLKIRSTKLEDSAMYFCASSEPPGLGSGEQYFGPGTRLTVT.

The chain links TRBV7-2 to TRBJ1-1; TRBD1 matches 8 bases. CDR1 and CDR2 (germline): SGHTA, FQGNSA. The CDR3 is 17 amino acids. J lost 3 bases, V lost 0 bases, and 9 bases had no gene match. The CDR3: CASSLAPPGGEDTEAFF. The CDR3 DNA follows: TGTGCCAGCAGCTTAGCGCCCCCAGGGGGCGAAGACACTGAAGCTTTCTTT.

This sequence joins TRBV29-1 and TRBJ2-7; possible D gene TRBD1, 6 bases. The germline V and J ends were trimmed by 7 bases and 4 bases, with 14 bases remaining between them. Germline CDR1 reads SQVTM; CDR2 reads ANQGSEA. The CDR3 has 12 residues. The CDR3 DNA follows: TGCAGCGCTCCGGGACAACAGTACGAGCAGTACTTC. Translating gives CSAPGQQYEQYF.